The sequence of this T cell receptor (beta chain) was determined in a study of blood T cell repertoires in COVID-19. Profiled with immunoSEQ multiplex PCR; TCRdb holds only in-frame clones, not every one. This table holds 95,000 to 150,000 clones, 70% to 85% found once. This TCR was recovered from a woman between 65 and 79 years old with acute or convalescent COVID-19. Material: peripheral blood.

CDR3 sequence reads: CSVSGGAVEETQYF. CDR3 nucleotides: TGCAGCGTGAGCGGGGGAGCCGTGGAAGAGACCCAGTACTTC. J is TRBJ2-5 and V is TRBV29-1, with 8 positions matching TRBD2. The CDR3 length is 14 residues. Germline V gene sequence: CDR1 SQVTM, CDR2 ANQGSEA. V gave up 6 bases and J gave up 3 bases; unmatched junction bases: 9. Using reference TRBV29-1 and TRBJ2-5 for the parts outside the CDR3, the full variable domain is SAVISQKPSRDICQRGTSLTIQCQVDSQVTMMFWYRQQPGQSLTLIATANQGSEATYESGFVIDKFPISRPNLTFSTLTVSNMSPEDSSIYLCSVSGGAVEETQYFGPGTRLLVL.